These 9 T cell receptor beta chains were all obtained from the same sample, sequenced in a study of blood T cell repertoires in COVID-19. Here immunoSEQ multiplex PCR was the method, and the copy in TCRdb shows in-frame clones only, minus some. The table has approximately 170,000 clones, 80% to 90% seen once; the top ten hold approximately 11%. Sequencing used peripheral blood. These receptors were taken from an older woman with COVID-19, enrolled during active disease.

The V call is TRBV16, the J call TRBJ1-1; the D is unclear. Trimming took off 2 bases at V and 4 bases at J, with 14 bases between the two ends. There are 15 residues in the CDR3. The germline V gene encodes CDR1 KGHSY and CDR2 FQNENV. CDR3 residues: CASSQRLARGTEAFF. In nucleotides, the CDR3 is TGTGCCAGCAGCCAAAGACTCGCCCGGGGCACTGAAGCTTTCTTT.

The genes are TRBV6-5 and TRBJ2-2, with TRBD1 as a possible D gene (5 bases). Per the germline V gene, CDR1 is MNHEY and CDR2 is SVGAGI. There are 14 residues in the CDR3. V was cut by 7 bases and J by 7 bases, with 16 bases left in between. CDR3 region: CASTPSRGIGELFF. CDR3 bases: TGTGCCAGCACTCCTTCAAGGGGTATCGGGGAGCTGTTTTTT.

The V and J genes are TRBV3-1 (or the pseudogene TRBV3-2) and TRBJ1-2; 8 nucleotides match TRBD1. Germline values: CDR1 LGHDT, CDR2 YNNKEL (reference sequence). After removal of 1 base from V and 3 bases from J, the junction contained 4 bases not matched to a gene. The CDR3 is made up of 15 amino acids. CDR3 region: CASSQGTGRYYGYTF. In DNA, the CDR3 is TGTGCCAGCAGCCAAGGGACAGGGCGGTACTATGGCTACACCTTC.

The rearrangement links TRBV6-6 to TRBJ1-2; maybe TRBD1 (5 bases). The germline V and J ends were trimmed by 2 bases and 2 bases, with 12 bases remaining between them. Germline V gives CDR1 MNHNY, CDR2 SVGAGI (reference sequence). The CDR3 totals 15 residues. CDR3 region: CASSYNPRTNYGYTF. The CDR3 DNA follows: TGTGCCAGCAGTTACAACCCCAGGACAAACTATGGCTACACCTTC.

V usage is TRBV5-6 and J usage is TRBJ1-2; D is undetermined. Looked up from germline, CDR1 is SGHDT and CDR2 is YYEEEE. This CDR3 is 15 amino acids long. Trimming removed 4 bases at V and 3 bases at J, with 16 bases between. The CDR3 DNA follows: TGTGCCAGCAGCCCTCCCGGAGGCGGTGACTATGGCTACACCTTC. The encoded protein is CASSPPGGGDYGYTF.

This chain links TRBV11-2 with TRBJ1-3; tentatively, D is TRBD1 (5 bases). Trimming took 4 bases from V and 0 from J, leaving 7 bases between them. This CDR3 has 14 amino acids. The germline CDR1 and CDR2 sequences are SGHAT and FQNNGV. CDR3 protein: CASSSGSSGNTIYF. CDR3 bases: TGTGCCAGCAGCTCAGGGTCCTCTGGAAACACCATATATTTT.

The V gene is TRBV7-8, the J gene TRBJ1-2; 8 bases fit TRBD1. The germline V gene has CDR1 SGHVS and CDR2 FQNEAQ. There are 17 residues in the CDR3. The V and J ends lost 2 bases and 4 bases, in that order; junction bases with no gene match: 12. CDR3 sequence reads: CASSLPGGVTRAYGYTF. The CDR3 bases are TGTGCCAGCAGCTTACCAGGGGGCGTCACGAGGGCCTATGGCTACACCTTC.

This chain joins TRBV18 and TRBJ2-2; 10 nucleotides agree with TRBD1. Germline trimming cut 2 bases from V and 5 bases from J; bases unmatched to any gene: 2. Germline V gene sequence: CDR1 KGHSH, CDR2 LQKENI. CDR3 length: 15 amino acids. This CDR3 is CASSPDRGRTGELFF. CDR3 nucleotide sequence: TGTGCCAGCTCACCAGACAGGGGGCGGACCGGGGAGCTGTTTTTT.

The chain uses TRBV7-2 and TRBJ2-7, with 10 positions matching TRBD2. The CDR3 spans 15 residues. V dropped 6 bases and J dropped 3; count of bases not matched to a gene: 8. Germline CDR1 is SGHTA and CDR2 is FQGNSA. CDR3 sequence (DNA): TGTGCCAGCAGAGGTAGCGGGAGGTCCCACTACGAGCAGTACTTC. It is translated as CASRGSGRSHYEQYF.